Listed below are T cell receptor beta chains from one sample, sequenced in a study of blood T cell repertoires in COVID-19. Sequenced by immunoSEQ multiplex PCR; TCRdb stores in-frame clones only, minus some. The sample has roughly 17,000 clones, roughly 91% seen once. The sequenced sample consisted of peripheral blood. Receptors originate from a human donor in a cohort sampled during active COVID-19. CDR3s include the opening cysteine and the closing phenylalanine or tryptophan. Fields, in order: clone size, V gene, D gene, J gene, CDR3 DNA, CDR3 protein. D genes are given only for firm matches. The size of a clone is reported for some rows only, either as once, few or many, or as a class for expanded clones.

NA	TRBV4-2	NA	TRBJ1-1	TGTGCCAGCAGCCAAGAATTGGGGGGCACTGAAGCTTTCTTT	CASSQELGGTEAFF
NA	TRBV5-1	TRBD2	TRBJ2-3	TGCGCCAGCATGGCGGGAGAGGCAGATACGCAGTATTTT	CASMAGEADTQYF
NA	TRBV5-1	NA	TRBJ1-2	TGCGCCAGCAGTCTACCGGGGGAGGGTGGCTACACCTTC	CASSLPGEGGYTF
NA	TRBV20-1	NA	TRBJ1-2	TGCAGTGCTAGTACGGGGGGCAACTATGGCTACACCTTC	CSASTGGNYGYTF
NA	TRBV3-1/TRBV3-2	NA	TRBJ1-1	TGTGCCAGCAGCCAGGTGGGACTCCGGGGGACTGAAGCTTTCTTT	CASSQVGLRGTEAFF
NA	TRBV28	TRBD1	TRBJ1-2	TGTGCCAGCAGTCGTTCTTACAGGGGTAACTATGGCTACACCTTC	CASSRSYRGNYGYTF
NA	TRBV28	NA	TRBJ1-1	TGTGCCAGCAGTTTTTTTGGGGGGGGGAACACTGAAGCTTTCTTT	CASSFFGGGNTEAFF
NA	TRBV7-9	NA	TRBJ2-2	TGTGCCAGCAGCTTATGGCTTCCCAACACCGGGGAGCTGTTTTTT	CASSLWLPNTGELFF
NA	TRBV5-1	TRBD2	TRBJ2-7	TGCGCCAGCAGCAACATTCTAGCGGGAGGCCCCGACGAGCAGTACTTC	CASSNILAGGPDEQYF
NA	TRBV6-5	NA	TRBJ2-3	TGTGCCAGCAGAAGCTCAGATACGCAGTATTTT	CASRSSDTQYF
NA	TRBV5-1	NA	TRBJ2-3	TGCGCCAGCAGCTTGGCCCCGGGGGCAGATACGCAGTATTTT	CASSLAPGADTQYF
NA	TRBV12-5	TRBD2	TRBJ2-1	TGTGCTAGCACTAGCGGGAGCTACAATGAGCAGTTCTTC	CASTSGSYNEQFF
NA	TRBV5-8	TRBD1	TRBJ2-1	TGTGCCAGCAGCTTGGACAGGGGGCGCTACAATGAGCAGTTCTTC	CASSLDRGRYNEQFF
NA	TRBV18	NA	TRBJ1-1	TGTGCCAGCTCACCGAGGGCGGGGACTGAAGCTTTCTTT	CASSPRAGTEAFF
NA	TRBV2	TRBD2	TRBJ2-1	TGTGCCAGCTGCCTACTAGCGGGAGCCTACAATGAGCAGTTCTTC	CASCLLAGAYNEQFF
NA	TRBV2	TRBD2	TRBJ2-2	TGTGCCAGCAGGCCGGGACTAGCGGGAGGTACCGGGGAGCTGTTTTTT	CASRPGLAGGTGELFF
NA	TRBV5-1	NA	TRBJ2-1	TGCGCCAGCAGCTTGGCCCTAGGGGAGGACACTGAGCAGTTCTTC	CASSLALGEDTEQFF
NA	TRBV7-8	NA	TRBJ1-1	TGTGCCAGCAGCTTACTGACAGCCGTGGGGACTATGAACACTGAAGCTTTCTTT	CASSLLTAVGTMNTEAFF
NA	TRBV7-9	TRBD1	TRBJ2-7	TGTGCCAGCAGCTTCGCCCCATTGACAGGGATCTCCTACGAGCAGTACTTC	CASSFAPLTGISYEQYF
NA	TRBV27	TRBD1	TRBJ2-3	TGTGCCAGCAGTTCACCTTCGGACAGGCCTTCTAGCACAGATACGCAGTATTTT	CASSSPSDRPSSTDTQYF
NA	TRBV28	TRBD1	TRBJ2-7	TGTGCCAGCAGTTTAGGCCAGGGGGCTTCCTACGAGCAGTACTTC	CASSLGQGASYEQYF
NA	TRBV3-1/TRBV3-2	NA	TRBJ2-1	TGTGCCAGCAGCCGGGGGGGCAGGTTCGATGAGCAGTTCTTC	CASSRGGRFDEQFF
NA	TRBV4-1	NA	TRBJ1-4	TGCGCCAGCAGCCGGCAGGTAGTTAATGAAAAACTGTTTTTT	CASSRQVVNEKLFF
NA	TRBV30	NA	TRBJ1-1	TGTGCCTGGAGAATGGAGGGGACCGCCTTAGGGACTGAAGCTTTCTTT	CAWRMEGTALGTEAFF
NA	TRBV7-9	NA	TRBJ1-1	TGTGCCAGCAGCGAACAAGCGGACACTGAAGCTTTCTTT	CASSEQADTEAFF
NA	TRBV7-8	NA	TRBJ1-1	TGTGCCAGCACCGCTGGGGGGGAGACTGAAGCTTTCTTT	CASTAGGETEAFF
NA	TRBV7-9	NA	TRBJ2-1	TGTGCCAGCAGCCCCCCAGGAAACTCCTACAATGAGCAGTTCTTC	CASSPPGNSYNEQFF
once	TRBV19	TRBD1	TRBJ1-5	TGTGCCAGTAGTATAGGGAGGGGGCCTAATCAGCCCCAGCATTTT	CASSIGRGPNQPQHF
NA	TRBV19	NA	TRBJ1-5	TGTGCCAGTACTACCTGGGGACAAACCAGCAATCAGCCCCAGCATTTT	CASTTWGQTSNQPQHF
NA	TRBV19	TRBD2	TRBJ2-1	TGTGCCAGTTCGACTAGCGGAAACAATGAGCAGTTCTTC	CASSTSGNNEQFF
NA	TRBV30	TRBD1	TRBJ1-2	TGTGCCTGGAGTCTAGGACAGGGGGATGGCTACACCTTC	CAWSLGQGDGYTF
NA	TRBV25-1	NA	TRBJ1-2	TGTGCCAGCAGTGAATACTCGAGGACAACTGGCTATGGCTACACCTTC	CASSEYSRTTGYGYTF
NA	TRBV28	NA	TRBJ1-2	TGTGCCAGCTCGGTGAATATCTATGGCTACACCTTC	CASSVNIYGYTF
NA	TRBV19	TRBD1	TRBJ1-5	TGTGCCAGTAGTATGGGACAGGGGGCAGGACAGCCCCAGCATTTT	CASSMGQGAGQPQHF
NA	TRBV4-2	NA	TRBJ2-7	TGTGCCAGCAGCCAAGATTGGCTCGACTCCTACGAGCAGTACTTC	CASSQDWLDSYEQYF
NA	TRBV6-5	NA	TRBJ2-2	TGTGCCAGCACCGAACAGGGAGGGACCGGGGAGCTGTTTTTT	CASTEQGGTGELFF
NA	TRBV28	TRBD1	TRBJ1-1	TGTGCCAGCAGTCTTGGACAGGGGTATACTGAAGCTTTCTTT	CASSLGQGYTEAFF
NA	TRBV19	NA	TRBJ2-2	TGTGCCAGTAGTCTTCTGGGCAGTTGGAACACCGGGGAGCTGTTTTTT	CASSLLGSWNTGELFF
NA	TRBV5-1	NA	TRBJ2-3	TGCGCCAGCAGCTCGGGGACTGAAGATACGCAGTATTTT	CASSSGTEDTQYF